The 3 T cell receptor beta chains below all came from one sample that was sequenced in a study of Graves' ophthalmopathy and Graves' hyperthyroidism. The TCR beta CDR3 regions underwent amplification from RNA transcripts. RT-PCR with HTBI primers came first, then second-round multiplex PCR. TCRdb reanalysed the multiplex PCR reads using MiXCR and keeps one entry per CDR3 protein. There are 620,000 or so distinct CDR3 sequences in the sample; 22% occur only once, and roughly 7.4% lies in the top ten. The sample taken for sequencing was peripheral blood. The receptor set was obtained from a woman between 18 and 29 years old with stable Graves' hyperthyroidism. Some clones in this sample may be carry-over from other donors' samples.

This clonotype was observed at least ten times. CDR3 nucleotide sequence: TGTGCCTGGAGGGAGGGAGTGGAGACCCAGTACTTC. As protein: CAWREGVETQYF. V and J are TRBV30 and TRBJ2-5; D might be TRBD2 (6 bases). The CDR3 has 12 residues. V lost 3 bases and J 5 bases, leaving 10 bases between the germline ends. The germline gives CDR1 GTSNPN, CDR2 SVGIG (reference sequence).

This chain links TRBV25-1 with TRBJ2-2, with D perhaps TRBD2 (6 bases). V was clipped by 4 bases and J by 1 base, with 13 bases between them. This CDR3 comprises 16 residues. The germline V gene has CDR1 MGHDK and CDR2 SYGVNS. For the CDR3, the DNA is TGTGCCAGCAGTGGGAGGGGTTTGGTGAACACCGGGGAGCTGTTTTTT. Translating it yields CASSGRGLVNTGELFF.

The J gene is TRBJ2-7, the V gene TRBV3-1; D perhaps matches TRBD2 (7 bases). The CDR3 sequence is 13 residues long. Germline loops: CDR1 LGHDT, CDR2 YNNKEL (reference sequence). Deletions cut 5 bases from V and 5 bases from J, with 13 bases between. CDR3 DNA sequence: TGTGCCAGCAGCTTTCTAGGGGGGGACGAGCAGTACTTC. Translating gives CASSFLGGDEQYF.